This entry concerns a single TCR beta chain. A junction end diverges from the germline sequence, so it may reflect a read error. The sample is drawn from a study of blood T cell repertoires in COVID-19. Study background: The cDNA or gDNA used as material had been derived from T cells, B-cell-depleted T cells, or PBMCs.

Profiled with immunoSEQ multiplex PCR; TCRdb holds only in-frame clones, not every one. The sample includes roughly 40,000 clones, 86% of them seen just once. The germline V gene has CDR1 SGHTA and CDR2 FQGNSA. The CDR3 is 14 residues long. The sequenced sample consisted of peripheral blood. The rearrangement links TRBV7-2 to TRBJ2-7; 8 nucleotides agree with TRBD2. This TCR derives from a man between 65 and 80 years old with acute or convalescent COVID-19. CDR3 region: CASSFSAGEGALNF. Written as DNA, the CDR3 is TGTGCCAGCAGCTTCTCAGCGGGAGAGGGAGCTTTGAACTTC.